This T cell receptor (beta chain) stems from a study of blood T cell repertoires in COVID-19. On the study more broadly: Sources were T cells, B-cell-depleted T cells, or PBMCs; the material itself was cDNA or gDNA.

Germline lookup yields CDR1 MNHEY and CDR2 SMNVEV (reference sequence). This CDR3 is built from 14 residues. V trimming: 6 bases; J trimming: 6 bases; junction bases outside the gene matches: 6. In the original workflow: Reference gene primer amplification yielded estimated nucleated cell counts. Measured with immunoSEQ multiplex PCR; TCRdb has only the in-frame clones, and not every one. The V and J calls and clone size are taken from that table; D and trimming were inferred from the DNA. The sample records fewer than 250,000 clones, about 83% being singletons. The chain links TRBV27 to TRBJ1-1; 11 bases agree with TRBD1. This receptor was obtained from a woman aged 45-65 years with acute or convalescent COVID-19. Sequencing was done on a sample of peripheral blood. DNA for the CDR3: TGTGCCAGCAGAGGACAGGGGGCTAGCGCTGAAGCTTTCTTT. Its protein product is CASRGQGASAEAFF.